This T cell receptor (beta chain) was sequenced in a study of response to subunit inactivated influenza vaccine. Broader study findings: The authors suggested that every seasonal influenza vaccination recruits few new T cells.

One entry per CDR3 protein results from TCRdb running MiXCR on the RT-PCR reads. The table includes about 700,000 distinct CDR3 sequences, approximately 14% detected once. Many counts were recorded for this clonotype. Its antigen is not identified. The trim removed 6 bases at V and 3 bases at J, leaving 5 bases unmatched. Germline V gives CDR1 SQVTM, CDR2 ANQGSEA. The CDR3 is 13 residues long. The receptor was isolated from a man aged 50 to 59 who received an inactivated influenza vaccine. The sample in question was PBMCs from blood, obtained 14 to 15 days before vaccination. This chain links TRBV29-1 with TRBJ2-7; the match to TRBD1 covers 10 bases. CDR3 loop: CSVSDRGNYEQYF. The CDR3 DNA is TGCAGCGTCTCGGACAGGGGGAACTACGAGCAGTACTTC.